This entry lists 32 T cell receptor beta chains sequenced from one sample in a study of T cell responses to AZD1222 COVID-19 vaccine. Assay: immunoSEQ multiplex PCR; the TCRdb copy retains only in-frame clones and omits some. The data contain about 160,000 clones, about nine tenths of them singletons. Specimen: peripheral blood, collected on day 0 of AZD1222 vaccination. All receptors derive from an adult in good health.

This rearrangement joins TRBV6-2 or TRBV6-3 to TRBJ1-2; the match to TRBD1 covers 7 bases. The V gene end was trimmed by 2 bases and the J gene end by 4 bases; junction bases not matched to a gene: 7. Germline CDR1 and CDR2: MNHEY and SVGEGT. The CDR3 consists of 15 residues. The CDR3 spells CASSYTRQGVYGYTF. The CDR3, as DNA: TGTGCCAGCAGTTACACTCGACAGGGCGTCTATGGCTACACCTTC.

This chain connects TRBV28 to TRBJ1-6; D perhaps matches TRBD1 (5 bases). Trimming took off 3 bases at V and 5 bases at J, with 14 bases between the two ends. The CDR3 has 16 residues. Germline V lookup: CDR1 MDHEN, CDR2 SYDVKM. Here the CDR3 DNA reads TGTGCCAGCAGTTTTTTTTCAGGGAAAGATAATTCACCCCTCCACTTT. Its translation: CASSFFSGKDNSPLHF.

The chain links TRBV11-2 to TRBJ1-3; D is unclear. CDR3 length: 11 amino acids. Trimming removed 5 bases at V and 6 bases at J, with 5 bases between. CDR1 is SGHAT, CDR2 FQNNGV, per germline. In DNA, the CDR3 is TGTGCCAGCAGCCCCAAAAACACCATATATTTT. It codes for CASSPKNTIYF.

There are a few counts of this clone. This CDR3 reads CASSRTRGPEKLFF. CDR3 sequence (DNA): TGTGCCAGCAGCCGAACAAGAGGTCCTGAAAAACTGTTTTTT. The chain joins TRBV28 to TRBJ1-4, with D hard to call. V lost 6 bases and J lost 7, with 15 bases in between. Germline CDR1 is MDHEN and CDR2 is SYDVKM. This CDR3 has 14 amino acids.

The chain recombines TRBV11-3 with TRBJ2-3; D unresolved. V gave up 4 bases and J gave up 4 bases, with 9 bases separating them. The CDR3 runs to 13 residues. Germline CDR1 SGHNT, CDR2 YENEEA. In DNA, the CDR3 is TGTGCCAGCAGCTCCCCTGGAGCAGATACGCAGTATTTT. Protein sequence: CASSSPGADTQYF.

This chain connects TRBV7-2 to TRBJ2-6; D remains ambiguous. The V gene's germline CDR1 is SGHTA and CDR2 FQGNSA. The CDR3 contains 15 residues. V lost 2 bases to trimming and J lost 4 bases, with 9 bases between them. CDR3 nucleotides: TGTGCCAGCAGCTTATCACCGGCAGGGGCCAACGTCCTGACTTTC. It is translated as CASSLSPAGANVLTF.

The V gene is TRBV30, the J gene TRBJ2-3; the match to TRBD2 covers 11 bases. The CDR3 has 14 residues. J gave up 2 bases and V 7 bases, and 5 bases lay outside the gene matches. Per germline, CDR1 GTSNPN and CDR2 SVGIG (reference sequence). CDR3 loop: CASRLAGTTDTQYF. The DNA of the CDR3 is TGTGCCTCCAGACTAGCGGGAACCACAGATACGCAGTATTTT.

The V gene is TRBV19, the J gene TRBJ1-2; D may be TRBD1 (6 bases). The germline CDR1 and CDR2 sequences are LNHDA and SQIVND (reference sequence). Trimming removed 6 bases at V and 5 bases at J, with 13 bases between. This CDR3 is 13 amino acids long. In nucleotides, the CDR3 is TGTGCCAGTAGCCCTGACAGGAAGTATGGCTACACCTTC. Its translation: CASSPDRKYGYTF. Full variable domain (outside the CDR3, taken from reference TRBV19 and TRBJ1-2): DGGITQSPKYLFRKEGQNVTLSCEQNLNHDAMYWYRQDPGQGLRLIYYSQIVNDFQKGDIAEGYSVSREKKESFPLTVTSAQKNPTAFYLCASSPDRKYGYTFGSGTRLTVV.

This CDR3 reads CSGWGGLNTEAFF. CDR3 coding DNA: TGCAGCGGGTGGGGGGGCCTGAACACTGAAGCTTTCTTT. The gene calls are TRBV29-1 and TRBJ1-1, with D possibly being TRBD1 (6 bases). V lost 7 bases to trimming and J lost 0 bases, with 12 bases between them. In germline, CDR1 is SQVTM, CDR2 ANQGSEA. This CDR3 has 13 amino acids.

In its sample, this clone was seen a few times. The chain has TRBV28 and TRBJ1-4; a weak D match, TRBD1 (5 bases). Germline CDR1 MDHEN, CDR2 SYDVKM. Trimming removed 5 bases from V and 1 base from J, with 11 bases in between. There are 15 residues in the CDR3. CDR3 sequence reads: CASSTEGLTNEKLFF. DNA for the CDR3: TGTGCCAGCAGTACCGAGGGGTTAACTAATGAAAAACTGTTTTTT. Complete variable domain (other parts from reference TRBV28 and TRBJ1-4): DVKVTQSSRYLVKRTGEKVFLECVQDMDHENMFWYRQDPGLGLRLIYFSYDVKMKEKGDIPEGYSVSREKKERFSLILESASTNQTSMYLCASSTEGLTNEKLFFGSGTQLSVL.

This sequence joins TRBV21-1 and TRBJ1-4; the D call in the table, TRBD1, was not verified against the DNA. TRBV21-1 is a pseudogene segment. The CDR3 spans 16 residues. The CDR3 DNA reads TGTGCCAGCAGCCGATTACCAGGGGCGACTAATGAAAAACTGTTTTTT. Translation gives CASSRLPGATNEKLFF.

This clone was seen a few times. The gene calls are TRBV7-2 and TRBJ2-5; 9 nucleotides line up with TRBD2. The CDR3 is made up of 14 amino acids. CDR1 is SGHTA, CDR2 FQGNSA, per germline. With 4 bases clipped from V and 5 bases from J, the junction kept 5 bases outside the gene matches. CDR3 DNA sequence: TGTGCCAGCAGCTCTCTAGCGGGGAGGGAGACCCAGTACTTC. It encodes CASSSLAGRETQYF.

This clone was seen only once. This chain connects TRBV28 to TRBJ1-4; D not resolved. There are 12 residues in the CDR3. In germline, CDR1 is MDHEN, CDR2 SYDVKM. V was clipped by 7 bases and J by 0 bases, with 3 bases between them. In DNA form, the CDR3 reads TGTGCCAGCAAGTCAACTAATGAAAAACTGTTTTTT. This translates into CASKSTNEKLFF.

The chain uses TRBV6-4 and TRBJ2-1; TRBD1 is a possible D gene (5 bases). Trimming took off 5 bases at V and 9 bases at J, with 14 bases between the two ends. CDR1 is MRHNA and CDR2 is SNTAGT in the germline V gene. This CDR3 has 13 amino acids. The CDR3 sequence is CASSKTATGEQFF. DNA of the CDR3: TGTGCCAGCAGTAAGACAGCGACGGGTGAGCAGTTCTTC.

Notes on this clone: A junction boundary mismatches the germline segment, possibly from a read error. This sequence joins TRBV4-2 and TRBJ2-2; TRBD1 or TRBD2 may be the D gene (5 bases each). Per the germline V gene, CDR1 is LGHNA and CDR2 is YNFKEQ. This CDR3 is built from 17 residues. The CDR3: CASSQDGLGTAAGELFF. The DNA of the CDR3 is TGTGCCAGCAGCCAAGATGGGCTCGGGACGGCCGCCGGGGAACTGTTTTTT.

The rearrangement uses TRBV28 and TRBJ2-7; 7 bases agree with TRBD2. Germline CDR1 MDHEN, CDR2 SYDVKM. The CDR3 sequence is 14 residues long. The ends lost 6 bases at V and 4 bases at J; junction bases unmatched: 9. CDR3 DNA: TGTGCCAGCAGCCGCCCGGGACTACCATACGAGCAGTACTTC. This codes for CASSRPGLPYEQYF.

The rearrangement links TRBV29-1 to TRBJ1-4, with 8 positions matching TRBD1. The length of the CDR3 is 13 residues. V lost 4 bases, J lost 8 bases, and 6 bases stayed unmatched. The germline CDR1 and CDR2 sequences are SQVTM and ANQGSEA. CDR3 sequence (DNA): TGCAGCGTTGGCGGGACAGGTGGGGAAAAACTGTTTTTT. Encoded protein: CSVGGTGGEKLFF.

This clone has ten or more counts. The chain has TRBV9 and TRBJ2-5; 11 bases fit TRBD1. Germline CDR1 is SGDLS and CDR2 is YYNGEE. V lost 3 bases to trimming and J lost 3 bases; unmatched junction nucleotides: 7. The length of the CDR3 is 16 residues. In nucleotides, the CDR3 is TGTGCCAGCAGCGCCAACTGGGACAGGGGGGAAGAGACCCAGTACTTC. Its translation is CASSANWDRGEETQYF.

The chain employs TRBV7-8 and TRBJ2-1, with 8 bases fitting TRBD1. J was trimmed by 0 bases and V by 5 bases; bases with no gene match: 3. This CDR3 comprises 15 residues. Germline CDR1 and CDR2: SGHVS and FQNEAQ. In nucleotides, the CDR3 is TGTGCCAGCAGCGCTACAGGGGGCTCCTACAATGAGCAGTTCTTC. Translating gives CASSATGGSYNEQFF.

This clone was detected only once. The gene calls are TRBV24-1 and TRBJ2-1; 12 nucleotides align to TRBD2. Germline V gives CDR1 KGHDR, CDR2 SFDVKD. This CDR3 comprises 15 residues. After removal of 2 bases from V and 7 bases from J, the junction contained 2 bases not matched to a gene. CDR3 loop: CATSDYGLAGNEQFF. Here the CDR3 DNA reads TGTGCCACCAGTGATTACGGACTAGCGGGAAATGAGCAGTTCTTC.

In DNA form, the CDR3 reads TGTGCCAGCAGTCCGACAGGCAGGCAGGGCTACACCTTC. Its protein product is CASSPTGRQGYTF. The V and J genes are TRBV28 and TRBJ1-2; tentatively, D is TRBD1 (6 bases). The CDR3 is 13 residues long. Trimming removed 5 bases at V and 8 bases at J, with 15 bases between. CDR1 is MDHEN, CDR2 SYDVKM, per germline.

The chain is built from TRBV4-2 and TRBJ1-5, with a tentative D call TRBD1 (6 bases). The CDR3 consists of 15 residues. The germline V gene encodes CDR1 LGHNA and CDR2 YNFKEQ. Trimming shortened V by 2 bases and J by 7 bases, and 15 bases separated the two germline ends. The CDR3 protein is CASSQNRASGQPQHF. CDR3 in DNA: TGTGCCAGCAGCCAAAACAGGGCGTCAGGCCAGCCCCAGCATTTT.

The chain carries TRBV6-5 and TRBJ1-6; 9 bases agree with TRBD1. Germline trimming cut 5 bases from V and 10 bases from J; bases unmatched to any gene: 9. This CDR3 has 15 amino acids. CDR1 and CDR2 (germline): MNHEY, SVGAGI. CDR3 bases: TGTGCCAGCAGTCCATATGGGACAGGGAACTCACCCCTCCACTTT. It translates to CASSPYGTGNSPLHF.

V is TRBV27 and J is TRBJ1-1, with 7 bases that match TRBD1. Germline values: CDR1 MNHEY, CDR2 SMNVEV (reference sequence). With 4 bases clipped from V and 0 bases from J, the junction kept 8 bases outside the gene matches. The length of the CDR3 is 16 residues. The CDR3 nucleotides read TGTGCCAGCAGTTCCCCTCGGACAGGTGTGAACACTGAAGCTTTCTTT. Residues: CASSSPRTGVNTEAFF.

The rearrangement joins TRBV29-1 to TRBJ2-7; a weak D match, TRBD1 (5 bases). This CDR3 region has 12 residues. Trimming pared 6 bases from V and 1 base from J, leaving 10 bases between. CDR1 and CDR2 from the germline V gene are SQVTM and ANQGSEA. CDR3 protein: CSVADSSYEQYF. DNA of the CDR3: TGCAGCGTGGCCGACAGTTCCTACGAGCAGTACTTC.

This clone came up a few times. The rearrangement links TRBV14 to TRBJ2-3; 9 bases match TRBD2. Germline-derived CDR1 and CDR2 are SGHDN and FVKESK. Trimming removed 5 bases from V and 4 bases from J; junction bases left unmatched: 4. The CDR3 covers 14 residues. CDR3 coding DNA: TGTGCCAGCAGCGAGACTAGCGGATCAGATACGCAGTATTTT. This translates into CASSETSGSDTQYF.

The gene calls are TRBV9 and TRBJ1-1; 11 bases map to TRBD1. The CDR3 extends over 17 amino acids. V lost 3 bases and J lost 4; bases outside the gene matches: 11. CDR1 is SGDLS and CDR2 is YYNGEE in the germline V gene. For the CDR3, the DNA is TGTGCCAGCAGCGCCCACTCGGGACAGGGGGTGGGCACTGAAGCTTTCTTT. It specifies CASSAHSGQGVGTEAFF.

The J gene is TRBJ2-7, the V gene TRBV25-1; D perhaps matches TRBD2 (6 bases). In germline, CDR1 is MGHDK, CDR2 SYGVNS. The CDR3 is 11 residues long. V lost 5 bases, J lost 6 bases, and 8 bases lay in between. The CDR3 bases are TGTGCCAGCAGTCCCGGGAGCGAGCAGTACTTC. It specifies CASSPGSEQYF.

The chain has TRBV7-2 and TRBJ2-5; tentatively, D is TRBD2 (5 bases). The germline V and J ends were trimmed by 0 bases and 1 base, with 6 bases remaining between them. Germline CDR1 is SGHTA and CDR2 is FQGNSA. There are 14 residues in the CDR3. The CDR3 loop reads CASSLAGAQETQYF. The CDR3 nucleotides are TGTGCCAGCAGCTTAGCGGGAGCCCAAGAGACCCAGTACTTC.

This chain connects TRBV5-1 to TRBJ2-1; TRBD1 or TRBD2 may be the D gene (5 bases each). This CDR3 spans 15 amino acids. Trimming shortened V by 4 bases and J by 9 bases, and 20 bases separated the two germline ends. The germline gives CDR1 SGHRS, CDR2 YFSETQ. The CDR3 loop reads CASSPGGHRGAEQFF. The CDR3 coding sequence is TGCGCCAGCAGCCCTGGCGGACATAGAGGGGCTGAGCAGTTCTTC.

The chain joins TRBV4-2 to TRBJ1-2; 12 bases are shared with TRBD1. CDR3 size: 16 residues. J lost 4 bases, V lost 4 bases, and 7 bases had no gene match. Germline CDR1 and CDR2: LGHNA and YNFKEQ. CDR3 protein: CASSPGQGAEGYGYTF. For the CDR3, the DNA is TGTGCCAGCAGCCCGGGACAGGGGGCGGAGGGCTATGGCTACACCTTC.

The genes are TRBV5-5 and TRBJ1-4, with D possibly being TRBD1 (5 bases). V shed 3 bases and J shed 7 bases, with 13 bases lying between them. CDR3 length: 14 residues. In germline, CDR1 is SGHKS, CDR2 YYEKEE (reference sequence). CDR3 bases: TGTGCCAGCAGCTCTAATGGGGGGGTTGAAAAACTGTTTTTT. Translated, it gives CASSSNGGVEKLFF.